One sample yielded the 13 T cell receptor beta chains listed below, sequenced in a study of somatic mutations in cytotoxic T cells in rheumatoid arthritis. The repertoire was sequenced with immunoSEQ multiplex PCR; TCRdb's copy has only in-frame clones and lacks some. Counted here are approximately 10,000 clones, about 80% occurring once; the ten biggest clones make up more than 8%. Source material: CD8+ T cells sorted from blood. The receptors originated from a woman in her sixties or seventies with rheumatoid arthritis.

In its sample, this clone was seen a few times. This chain uses TRBV6-6 with TRBJ2-7; D gene ambiguous. Germline V gene data show CDR1 as MNHNY and CDR2 as SVGAGI (reference sequence). Trimming took 5 bases from V and 3 from J, leaving 5 bases between them. This CDR3 is built from 11 residues. CDR3 DNA sequence: TGTGCCAGCAGTAACAACTACGAGCAGTACTTC. It encodes CASSNNYEQYF.

This clone has just a few counts. The chain recombines TRBV4-2 with TRBJ1-5; weak D call: TRBD1 (5 bases). The CDR3 length is 15 residues. Trimming took off 7 bases at V and 5 bases at J, with 18 bases between the two ends. Germline lookup yields CDR1 LGHNA and CDR2 YNFKEQ. The CDR3 region has the DNA TGTGCCAGCAACGCTGAAGAAGGGGCGGATCAGCCCCAGCATTTT. It encodes CASNAEEGADQPQHF.

The chain uses TRBV7-9 and TRBJ2-7; a weak D match, TRBD1 (6 bases). The CDR3 is made up of 13 amino acids. The V and J ends lost 5 bases and 4 bases respectively, with 12 bases between them. Germline V gene sequence: CDR1 SEHNR, CDR2 FQNEAQ (reference sequence). The CDR3 DNA follows: TGTGCCAGCAGCCCGAAACAGGGTTACGAGCAGTACTTC. Amino acid sequence: CASSPKQGYEQYF.

The J gene is TRBJ2-2, the V gene TRBV9, with D uncertain. Trimming cost V 3 bases and J 0 bases, with 12 bases left between them. Looked up from germline, CDR1 is SGDLS and CDR2 is YYNGEE. The CDR3 sequence is 16 residues long. CDR3 nucleotides: TGTGCCAGCAGCGCCTTTGCAGCGACGAACACCGGGGAGCTGTTTTTT. Translated: CASSAFAATNTGELFF.

The table lists this clone with a few counts. The chain links TRBV7-6 to TRBJ2-4; 12 bases line up with TRBD2. The junction had 14 bases not matched to a gene; V was cut back by 7 bases and J by 1 base. Germline loops: CDR1 SGHVS, CDR2 FNYEAQ. The CDR3 extends over 19 amino acids. The CDR3 sequence is CASTIPRTSGIAAKNIQYF. In nucleotides, the CDR3 is TGTGCCAGCACCATTCCCAGGACTAGCGGGATAGCGGCCAAAAACATTCAGTACTTC.

This clone was observed a few times. CDR3 DNA: TGCAGTGCTCTCTCCGAGAGGGAAGCTTTCTTT. This sequence encodes CSALSEREAFF. J is TRBJ1-1 and V is TRBV20-1; D is uncertain. The CDR3 is 11 amino acids. V was trimmed by 5 bases and J by 8 bases, leaving 12 bases between them. The germline CDR1 and CDR2 sequences are DFQATT and SNEGSKA (reference sequence).

The rearrangement joins TRBV19 to TRBJ2-5; D perhaps matches TRBD1 (6 bases). The DNA end favors TRBJ2-7, so the J call may be wrong. The V gene's germline CDR1 is LNHDA and CDR2 SQIVND (reference sequence). CDR3 length: 13 amino acids. CDR3 amino acids: CASSTTTGYEQYF. The CDR3 bases are TGTGCCAGTAGTACCACGACAGGATACGAGCAGTACTTC.

V is TRBV7-6 and J is TRBJ1-1; 8 nucleotides align to TRBD1. Unmatched junction bases numbered 4, after V lost 4 bases and J lost 3 bases. The V gene's germline CDR1 is SGHVS and CDR2 FNYEAQ. This CDR3 spans 14 amino acids. The CDR3 region is CASSSSGGHTEAFF. Here the CDR3 DNA reads TGTGCCAGCAGCTCGTCAGGGGGCCACACTGAAGCTTTCTTT.

The chain joins TRBV5-4 to TRBJ2-1; D remains unclear. The CDR3 length is 15 residues. Trimming removed 4 bases at V and 6 bases at J, with 17 bases between. The germline V gene encodes CDR1 SGHNT and CDR2 YYREEE (reference sequence). CDR3: CASSQDPTERNEQFF. In nucleotides, the CDR3 is TGTGCCAGCAGCCAAGACCCGACCGAGCGCAATGAGCAGTTCTTC.

The V and J genes are TRBV5-5 and TRBJ1-1; 8 nucleotides line up with TRBD1. The CDR3 is 14 amino acids. V lost 4 bases to trimming and J lost 1 base; unmatched junction nucleotides: 3. Germline loops: CDR1 SGHKS, CDR2 YYEKEE (reference sequence). The CDR3 loop is CASSPGQGNTEAFF. The CDR3 DNA reads TGTGCCAGCAGCCCTGGACAGGGGAACACTGAAGCTTTCTTT.

By its share, this clone is medium-sized. The chain uses TRBV13 and TRBJ2-3; D is unresolved. CDR3 length: 13 amino acids. Germline CDR1 reads PRHDT; CDR2 reads FYEKMQ (reference sequence). The ends were cut back, 5 bases at V and 6 bases at J, with 12 bases in the middle. DNA of the CDR3: TGTGCCAGCAGCCCAAGCCGCTGGGATACGCAGTATTTT. Amino acids: CASSPSRWDTQYF.

The genes are TRBV5-6 and TRBJ2-3; 8 nucleotides line up with TRBD2. Per germline, CDR1 SGHDT and CDR2 YYEEEE. CDR3 length: 16 amino acids. The V and J ends lost 1 base and 4 bases, in that order; junction bases with no gene match: 8. For the CDR3, the DNA is TGTGCCAGCAGCTTGACGGGAGGGCCCAGCGCAGATACGCAGTATTTT. Protein product: CASSLTGGPSADTQYF.

The chain has TRBV28 and TRBJ1-1, with D uncertain. Trimming cost V 10 bases and J 2 bases, with 35 bases left between them. Per germline, CDR1 MDHEN and CDR2 SYDVKM. The length of the CDR3 is 20 residues. This chain's CDR3 is CATSTLSCFPPPRHNTEAFF. The CDR3 nucleotides are TGTGCCACCTCAACCCTCAGTTGTTTCCCCCCCCCGCGGCATAACACTGAAGCTTTCTTT.